Here is one TCR beta chain with its context. Its antigen is still unknown. These data originate in a study of vaccination effects on CD4 cells after COVID-19. Antigen-specific CD4+ T cells expanded by the ViraFEST assay with viral peptide pools were then sequenced. Subsequent to approximately 9 days of culture, CD4+ T cells were isolated. Vaccine recipients had no previous SARS-CoV-2 infection; their nucleocapsid antibodies were negative. V lost 5 bases, J lost 1 base, and 11 bases stayed unmatched. Germline assignment: CDR1 SGHRS and CDR2 YFSETQ. The CDR3 length is 17 residues. The repertoire was sequenced with immunoSEQ multiplex PCR; TCRdb's copy has only in-frame clones and lacks some. The sample holds fewer than 25,000 clones, around three quarters seen once.

The receptor was isolated from a human donor who received a COVID-19 vaccine. Here the sequenced sample was CD4+ T cells from PBMCs cultured with HCoV-NL63 spike peptides, taken before COVID-19 vaccination. The chain has TRBV5-1 and TRBJ2-7, with 11 bases lining up with TRBD1. The CDR3 coding sequence is TGCGCCAGCAGTTTGCCGGGGACAGGGGGTTGGTCCTACGAGCAGTACTTC. This codes for CASSLPGTGGWSYEQYF.